This TCR beta chain was sequenced in a study of a mutant IDH1 vaccine in newly diagnosed glioma. The time point was: baseline, week 1 (first vaccination visit). This sample's treatment: pre-vaccination baseline after standard-of-care therapy. This table comes from immunoSEQ multiplex PCR, and its TCRdb copy is limited to in-frame clones, with some not included. The table shows tens of thousands of clones, with roughly 80% occurring only once. The CDR3 covers 13 residues. The V end was cut by 4 bases, the J end by 7 bases, with 10 bases between. Germline V gives CDR1 LNHDA, CDR2 SQIVND (reference sequence). This clone was detected once.

This TCR was sampled from a woman aged 50 to 65 with glioma. The material sequenced was PBMCs, taken from a glioma patient treated with radiotherapy, temozolomide or both. The chain employs TRBV19 and TRBJ1-4; D gene ambiguous. CDR3 DNA sequence: TGTGCCAGTAGTAGGGTAAGCGGTGAAAAACTGTTTTTT. It specifies CASSRVSGEKLFF.